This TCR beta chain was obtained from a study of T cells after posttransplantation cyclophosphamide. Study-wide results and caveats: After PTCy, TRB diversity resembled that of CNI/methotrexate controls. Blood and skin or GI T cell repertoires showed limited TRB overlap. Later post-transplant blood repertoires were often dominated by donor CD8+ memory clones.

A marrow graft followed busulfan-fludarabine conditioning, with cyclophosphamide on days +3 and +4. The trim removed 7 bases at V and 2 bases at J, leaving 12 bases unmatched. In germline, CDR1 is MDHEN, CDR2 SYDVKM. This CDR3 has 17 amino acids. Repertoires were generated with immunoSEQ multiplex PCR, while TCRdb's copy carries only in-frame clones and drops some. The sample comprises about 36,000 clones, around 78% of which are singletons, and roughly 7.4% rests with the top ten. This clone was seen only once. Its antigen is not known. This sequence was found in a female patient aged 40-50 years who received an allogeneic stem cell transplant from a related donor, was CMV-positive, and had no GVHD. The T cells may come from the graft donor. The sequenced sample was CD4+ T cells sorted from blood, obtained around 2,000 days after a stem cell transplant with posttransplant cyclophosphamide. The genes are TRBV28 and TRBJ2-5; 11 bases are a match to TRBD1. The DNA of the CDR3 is TGTGCCAGCAACATACCGGGACAGGGGGTTAGGCAAGAGACCCAGTACTTC. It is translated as CASNIPGQGVRQETQYF.